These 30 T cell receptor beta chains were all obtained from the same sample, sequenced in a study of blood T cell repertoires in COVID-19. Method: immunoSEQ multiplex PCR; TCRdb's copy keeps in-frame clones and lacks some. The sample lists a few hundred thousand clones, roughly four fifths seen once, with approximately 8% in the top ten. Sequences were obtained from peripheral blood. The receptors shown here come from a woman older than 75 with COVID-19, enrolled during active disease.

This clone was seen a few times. Here the CDR3 DNA reads TGTGCCAGCAGGCGGACAGTTAATCAGCCCCAGCATTTT. This encodes CASRRTVNQPQHF. V and J are TRBV12-3 or TRBV12-4 and TRBJ1-5; maybe TRBD1 (6 bases). The CDR3 length is 13 residues. The ends were cut back, 6 bases at V and 4 bases at J, with 10 bases in the middle.

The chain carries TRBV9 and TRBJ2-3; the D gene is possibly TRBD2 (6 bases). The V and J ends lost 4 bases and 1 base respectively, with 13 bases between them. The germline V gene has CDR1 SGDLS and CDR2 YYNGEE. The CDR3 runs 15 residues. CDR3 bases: TGTGCCAGCAGCCCCGCGGGGCGGGGCACAGATACGCAGTATTTT. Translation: CASSPAGRGTDTQYF.

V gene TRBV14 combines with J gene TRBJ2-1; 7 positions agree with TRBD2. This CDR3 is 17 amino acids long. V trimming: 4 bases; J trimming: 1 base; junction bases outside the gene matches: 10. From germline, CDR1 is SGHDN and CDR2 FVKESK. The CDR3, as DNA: TGTGCCAGCAGCCCAGTCCCACTAGCGCAATCCTACAATGAGCAGTTCTTC. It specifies CASSPVPLAQSYNEQFF.

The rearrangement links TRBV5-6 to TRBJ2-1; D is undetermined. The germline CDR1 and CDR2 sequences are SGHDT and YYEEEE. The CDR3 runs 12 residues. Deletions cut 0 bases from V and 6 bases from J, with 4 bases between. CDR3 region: CASSLGLNEQFF. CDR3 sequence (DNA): TGTGCCAGCAGCTTGGGACTCAATGAGCAGTTCTTC.

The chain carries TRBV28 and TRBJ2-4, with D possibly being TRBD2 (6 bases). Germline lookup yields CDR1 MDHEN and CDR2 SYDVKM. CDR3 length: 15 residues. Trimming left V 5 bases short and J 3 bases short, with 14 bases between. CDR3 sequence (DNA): TGTGCCAGCAGTCCGGGGGAAGGTCACAAAAACATTCAGTACTTC. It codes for CASSPGEGHKNIQYF. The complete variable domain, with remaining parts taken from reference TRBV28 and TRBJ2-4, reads DVKVTQSSRYLVKRTGEKVFLECVQDMDHENMFWYRQDPGLGLRLIYFSYDVKMKEKGDIPEGYSVSREKKERFSLILESASTNQTSMYLCASSPGEGHKNIQYFGAGTRLSVL.

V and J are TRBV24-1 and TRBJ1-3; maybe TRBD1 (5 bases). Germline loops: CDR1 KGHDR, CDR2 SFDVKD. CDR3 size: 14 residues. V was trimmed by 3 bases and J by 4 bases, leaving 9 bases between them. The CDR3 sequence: CATSDPDRGNTIYF. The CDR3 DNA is TGTGCCACCAGTGATCCAGACAGAGGAAACACCATATATTTT.

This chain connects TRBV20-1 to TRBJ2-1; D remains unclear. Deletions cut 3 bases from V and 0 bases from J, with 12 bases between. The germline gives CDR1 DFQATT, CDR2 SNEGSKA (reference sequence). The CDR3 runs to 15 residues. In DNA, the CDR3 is TGCAGTGCTAGTTTGAGTCTTTCCTCCTACAATGAGCAGTTCTTC. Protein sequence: CSASLSLSSYNEQFF.

The CDR3 nucleotides read TGTGCCAGCAGCTTAGCGACTATTCCGGGGGAGACCCAGTACTTC. The encoded protein is CASSLATIPGETQYF. The V gene is TRBV7-2, the J gene TRBJ2-5, with a tentative D call TRBD2 (5 bases). Germline-derived CDR1 and CDR2 are SGHTA and FQGNSA. V dropped 0 bases and J dropped 5 bases, with 13 bases sitting between them. The CDR3 spans 15 residues.

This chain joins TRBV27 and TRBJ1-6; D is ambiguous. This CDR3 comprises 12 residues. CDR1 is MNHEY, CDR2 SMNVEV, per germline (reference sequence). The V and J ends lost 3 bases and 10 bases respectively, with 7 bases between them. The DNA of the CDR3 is TGTGCCAGCAGTTTTCCGGAGTCACCCCTCCACTTT. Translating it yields CASSFPESPLHF.

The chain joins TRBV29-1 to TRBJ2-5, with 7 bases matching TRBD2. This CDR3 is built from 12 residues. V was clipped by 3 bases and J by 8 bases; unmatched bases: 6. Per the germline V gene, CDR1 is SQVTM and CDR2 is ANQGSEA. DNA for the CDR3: TGCAGCGTTGACAAGGGAGGGAGAACCCAGTACTTC. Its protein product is CSVDKGGRTQYF.

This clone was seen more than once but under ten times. The CDR3 DNA reads TGTGCCAGCAGCTTGGCCAACGAGCAGTACTTC. This encodes CASSLANEQYF. The V and J genes are TRBV7-9 and TRBJ2-7; D remains ambiguous. Germline loops: CDR1 SEHNR, CDR2 FQNEAQ (reference sequence). Trimming took off 3 bases at V and 5 bases at J, with 5 bases between the two ends. The CDR3 is 11 residues long.

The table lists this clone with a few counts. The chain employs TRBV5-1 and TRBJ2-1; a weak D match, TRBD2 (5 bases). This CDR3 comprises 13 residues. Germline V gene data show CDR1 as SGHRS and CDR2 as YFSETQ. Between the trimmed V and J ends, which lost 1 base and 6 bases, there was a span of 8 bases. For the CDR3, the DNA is TGCGCCAGCAGCTTGAACGGAGGCAATGAGCAGTTCTTC. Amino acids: CASSLNGGNEQFF.

The CDR3 region has the DNA TGTGCCAGCCGAACGGTAACCACGAGAACCGGGGAGCTGTTTTTT. As protein: CASRTVTTRTGELFF. The chain is built from TRBV18 and TRBJ2-2; no clear D gene. The germline V gene encodes CDR1 KGHSH and CDR2 LQKENI. Trimming took off 8 bases at V and 5 bases at J, with 18 bases between the two ends. This CDR3 has 15 amino acids. The whole variable domain, filled in from reference TRBV18 and TRBJ2-2, reads NAGVMQNPRHLVRRRGQEARLRCSPMKGHSHVYWYRQLPEEGLKFMVYLQKENIIDESGMPKERFSAEFPKEGPSILRIQQVVRGDSAAYFCASRTVTTRTGELFFGEGSRLTVL.

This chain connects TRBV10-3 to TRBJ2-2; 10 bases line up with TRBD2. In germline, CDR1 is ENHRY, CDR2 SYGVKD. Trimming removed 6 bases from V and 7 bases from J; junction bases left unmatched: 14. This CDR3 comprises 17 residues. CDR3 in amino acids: CAIRQGSGRVFSGELFF. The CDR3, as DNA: TGTGCCATCAGACAGGGCAGCGGGAGGGTTTTCAGCGGGGAGCTGTTTTTT.

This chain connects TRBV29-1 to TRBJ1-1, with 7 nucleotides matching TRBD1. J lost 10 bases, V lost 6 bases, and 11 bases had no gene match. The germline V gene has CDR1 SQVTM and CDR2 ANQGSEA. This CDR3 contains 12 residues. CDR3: CSVGQARGGAFF. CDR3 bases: TGCAGCGTCGGACAGGCCCGAGGTGGAGCTTTCTTT.

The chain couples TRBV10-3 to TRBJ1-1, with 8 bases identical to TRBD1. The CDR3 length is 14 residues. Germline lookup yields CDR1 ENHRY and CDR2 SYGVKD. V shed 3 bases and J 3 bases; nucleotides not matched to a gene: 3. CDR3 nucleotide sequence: TGTGCCATCAGTGACGGACAGGGAGACACTGAAGCTTTCTTT. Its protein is CAISDGQGDTEAFF.

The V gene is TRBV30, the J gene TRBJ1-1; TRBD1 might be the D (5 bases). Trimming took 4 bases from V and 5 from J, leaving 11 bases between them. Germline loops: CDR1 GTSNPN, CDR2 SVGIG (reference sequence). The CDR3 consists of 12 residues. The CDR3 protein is CAWNPGVTEAFF. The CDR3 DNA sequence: TGTGCCTGGAATCCGGGGGTTACTGAAGCTTTCTTT.

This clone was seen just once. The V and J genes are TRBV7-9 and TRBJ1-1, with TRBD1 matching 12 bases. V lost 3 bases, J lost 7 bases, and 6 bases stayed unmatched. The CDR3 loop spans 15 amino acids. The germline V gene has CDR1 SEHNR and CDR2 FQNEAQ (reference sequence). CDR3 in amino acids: CASSFPGQGAGEAFF. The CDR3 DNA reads TGTGCCAGCAGCTTCCCGGGACAGGGGGCAGGTGAAGCTTTCTTT.

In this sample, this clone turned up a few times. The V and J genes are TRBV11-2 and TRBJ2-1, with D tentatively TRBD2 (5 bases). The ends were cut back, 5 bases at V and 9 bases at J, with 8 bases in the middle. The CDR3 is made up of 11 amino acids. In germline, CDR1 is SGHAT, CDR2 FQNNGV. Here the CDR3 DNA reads TGTGCCAGCAGCCGGGCGGGTGAGCAGTTCTTC. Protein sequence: CASSRAGEQFF.

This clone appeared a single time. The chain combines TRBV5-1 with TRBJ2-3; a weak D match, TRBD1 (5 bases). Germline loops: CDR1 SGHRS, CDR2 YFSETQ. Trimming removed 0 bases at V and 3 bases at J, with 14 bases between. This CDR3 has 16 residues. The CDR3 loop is CASSLADRGWTDTQYF. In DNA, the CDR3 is TGCGCCAGCAGCTTGGCCGATAGGGGATGGACAGATACGCAGTATTTT. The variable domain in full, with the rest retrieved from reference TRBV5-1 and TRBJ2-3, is KAGVTQTPRYLIKTRGQQVTLSCSPISGHRSVSWYQQTPGQGLQFLFEYFSETQRNKGNFPGRFSGRQFSNSRSEMNVSTLELGDSALYLCASSLADRGWTDTQYFGPGTRLTVL.

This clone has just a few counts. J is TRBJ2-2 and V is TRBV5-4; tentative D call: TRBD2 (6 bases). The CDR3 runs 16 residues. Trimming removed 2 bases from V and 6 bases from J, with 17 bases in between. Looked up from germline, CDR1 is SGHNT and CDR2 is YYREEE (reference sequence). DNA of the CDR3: TGTGCCAGCAGCTTCGTTGTGGGCTCGGGAGCCGGGGAGCTGTTTTTT. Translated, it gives CASSFVVGSGAGELFF.

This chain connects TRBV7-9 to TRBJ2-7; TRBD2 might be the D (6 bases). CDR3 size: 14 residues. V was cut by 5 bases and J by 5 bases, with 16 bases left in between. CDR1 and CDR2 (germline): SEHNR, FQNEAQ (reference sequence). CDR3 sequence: CASSPRGSGNEQYF. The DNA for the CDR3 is TGTGCCAGCAGCCCCCGGGGGTCCGGGAACGAGCAGTACTTC.

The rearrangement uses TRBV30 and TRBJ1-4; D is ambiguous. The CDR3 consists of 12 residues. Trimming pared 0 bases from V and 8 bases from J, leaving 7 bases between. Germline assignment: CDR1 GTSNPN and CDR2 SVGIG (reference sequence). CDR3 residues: CAWSVGREKLFF. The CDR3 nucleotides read TGTGCCTGGAGTGTAGGGAGGGAAAAACTGTTTTTT. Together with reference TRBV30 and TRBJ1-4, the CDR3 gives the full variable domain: SQTIHQWPATLVQPVGSPLSLECTVEGTSNPNLYWYRQAAGRGLQLLFYSVGIGQISSEVPQNLSASRPQDRQFILSSKKLLLSDSGFYLCAWSVGREKLFFGSGTQLSVL.

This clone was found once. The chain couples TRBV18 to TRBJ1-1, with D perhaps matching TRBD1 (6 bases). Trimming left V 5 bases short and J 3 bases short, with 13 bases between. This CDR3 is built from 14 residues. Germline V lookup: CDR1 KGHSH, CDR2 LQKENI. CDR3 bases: TGTGCCAGCTCATTAAACAGGGTGGACACTGAAGCTTTCTTT. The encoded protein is CASSLNRVDTEAFF.

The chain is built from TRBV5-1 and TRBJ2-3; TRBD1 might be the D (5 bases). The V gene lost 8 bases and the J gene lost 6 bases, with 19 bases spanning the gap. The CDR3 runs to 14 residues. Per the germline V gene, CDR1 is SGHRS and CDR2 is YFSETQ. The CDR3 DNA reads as TGCGCCAGTACTCGCGATGTTGGGGCCGATACGCAGTATTTT. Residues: CASTRDVGADTQYF.

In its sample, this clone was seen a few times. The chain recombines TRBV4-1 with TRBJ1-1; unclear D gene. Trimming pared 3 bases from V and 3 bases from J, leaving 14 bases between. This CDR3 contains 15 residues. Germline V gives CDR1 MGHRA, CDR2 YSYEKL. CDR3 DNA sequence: TGCGCCAGCAGCCATGCGGGGATCGGGGACACTGAAGCTTTCTTT. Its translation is CASSHAGIGDTEAFF.

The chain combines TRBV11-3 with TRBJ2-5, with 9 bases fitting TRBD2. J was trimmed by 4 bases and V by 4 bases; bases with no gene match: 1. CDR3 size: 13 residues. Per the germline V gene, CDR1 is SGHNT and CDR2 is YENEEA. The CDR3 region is CASSSAGGETQYF. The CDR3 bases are TGTGCCAGCAGCTCAGCGGGGGGAGAGACCCAGTACTTC.

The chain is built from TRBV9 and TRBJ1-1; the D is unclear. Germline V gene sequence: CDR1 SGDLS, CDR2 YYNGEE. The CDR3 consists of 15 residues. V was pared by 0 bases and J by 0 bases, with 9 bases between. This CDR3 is CASSVGSSMNTEAFF. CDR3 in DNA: TGTGCCAGCAGCGTAGGAAGCTCCATGAACACTGAAGCTTTCTTT. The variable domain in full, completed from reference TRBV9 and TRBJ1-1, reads DSGVTQTPKHLITATGQRVTLRCSPRSGDLSVYWYQQSLDQGLQFLIQYYNGEERAKGNILERFSAQQFPDLHSELNLSSLELGDSALYFCASSVGSSMNTEAFFGQGTRLTVV.

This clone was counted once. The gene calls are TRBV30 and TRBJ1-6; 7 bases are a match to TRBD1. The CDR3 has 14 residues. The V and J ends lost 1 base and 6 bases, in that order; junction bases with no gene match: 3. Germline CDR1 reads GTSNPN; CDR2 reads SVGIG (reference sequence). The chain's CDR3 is CAWSARQGNSPLHF. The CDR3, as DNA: TGTGCCTGGAGTGCCCGACAGGGTAATTCACCCCTCCACTTT.

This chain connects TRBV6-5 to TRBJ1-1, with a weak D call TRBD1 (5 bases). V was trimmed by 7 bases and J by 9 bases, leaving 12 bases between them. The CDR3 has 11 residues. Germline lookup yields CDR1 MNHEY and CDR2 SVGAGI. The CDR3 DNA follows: TGTGCCAGCACCAAGGGACTGAAAGCTTTCTTT. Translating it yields CASTKGLKAFF.